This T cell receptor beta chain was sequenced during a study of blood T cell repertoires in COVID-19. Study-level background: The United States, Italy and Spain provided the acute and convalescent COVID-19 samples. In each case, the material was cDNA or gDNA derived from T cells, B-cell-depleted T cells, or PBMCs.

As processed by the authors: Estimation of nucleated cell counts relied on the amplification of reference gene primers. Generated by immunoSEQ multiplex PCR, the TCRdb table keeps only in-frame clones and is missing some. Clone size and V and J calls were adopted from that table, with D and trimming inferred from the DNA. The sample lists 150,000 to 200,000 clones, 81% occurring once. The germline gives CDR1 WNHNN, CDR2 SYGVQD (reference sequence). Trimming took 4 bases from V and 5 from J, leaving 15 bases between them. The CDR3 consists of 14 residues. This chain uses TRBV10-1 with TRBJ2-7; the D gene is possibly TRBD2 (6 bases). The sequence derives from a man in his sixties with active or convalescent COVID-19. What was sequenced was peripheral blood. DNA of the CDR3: TGCGCCAGCAGTGCGGGACTGGGAACAAACGAGCAGTACTTC. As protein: CASSAGLGTNEQYF.